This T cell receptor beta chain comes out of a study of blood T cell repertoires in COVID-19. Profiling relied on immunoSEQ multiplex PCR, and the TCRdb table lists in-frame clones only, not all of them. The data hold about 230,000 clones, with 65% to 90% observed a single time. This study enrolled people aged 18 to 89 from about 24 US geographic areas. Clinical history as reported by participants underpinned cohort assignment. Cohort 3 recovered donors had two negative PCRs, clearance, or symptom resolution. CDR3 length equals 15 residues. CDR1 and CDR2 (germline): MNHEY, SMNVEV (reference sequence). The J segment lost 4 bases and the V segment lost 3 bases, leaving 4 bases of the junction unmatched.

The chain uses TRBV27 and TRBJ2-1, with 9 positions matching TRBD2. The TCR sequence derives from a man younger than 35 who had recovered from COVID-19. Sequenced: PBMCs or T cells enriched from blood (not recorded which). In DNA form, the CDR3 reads TGTGCCAGCAGTTTCCAAAGCGGGGGGTACAATGAGCAGTTCTTC. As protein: CASSFQSGGYNEQFF.